This T cell receptor (beta chain) was recorded in a study of blood T cell repertoires in COVID-19. Across the whole study: From the United States, Italy and Spain came samples of acute and convalescent COVID-19. PBMCs, B-cell-depleted T cells, or T cells provided the cDNA or gDNA that made up the material.

Allocation to cohorts depended on clinical history reported by the participants. The CDR3 runs 16 residues. Germline CDR1 and CDR2: SGHTA and FQGNSA. The junction had 10 bases not matched to a gene; V was cut back by 3 bases and J by 4 bases. In the study's own analysis: Amplification with reference gene primers provided the estimates of nucleated cell counts. Repertoires were generated with immunoSEQ multiplex PCR, while TCRdb's copy carries only in-frame clones and drops some. D and trimming come from the DNA, and the V and J calls and clone size come from that table. The sample records roughly 200,000 clones, 85% being singletons.

The sequence came from a man aged 40-50 years who had recovered from COVID-19. Sequenced input: PBMCs or T cells enriched from blood (not recorded which). The rearrangement joins TRBV7-2 to TRBJ2-5, with 8 nucleotides matching TRBD2. The DNA of the CDR3 is TGTGCCAGCAGCTTCTTTAGCGGGACGGGGGGAGAGACCCAGTACTTC. Protein sequence: CASSFFSGTGGETQYF.